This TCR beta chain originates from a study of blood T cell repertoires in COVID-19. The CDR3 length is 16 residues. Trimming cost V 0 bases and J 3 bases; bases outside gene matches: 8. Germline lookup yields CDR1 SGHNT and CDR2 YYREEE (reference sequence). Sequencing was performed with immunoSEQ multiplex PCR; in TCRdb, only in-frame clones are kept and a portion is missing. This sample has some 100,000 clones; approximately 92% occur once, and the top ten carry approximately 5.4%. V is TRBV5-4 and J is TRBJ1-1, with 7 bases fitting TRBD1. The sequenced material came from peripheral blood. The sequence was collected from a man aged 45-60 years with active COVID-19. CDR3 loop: CASSLGPTGSDTEAFF. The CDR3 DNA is TGTGCCAGCAGCTTGGGGCCGACAGGGTCGGACACTGAAGCTTTCTTT.